This T cell receptor beta chain stems from a study of blood T cell repertoires in COVID-19. Study information: Spain, Italy and the United States supplied samples that represented acute and convalescent COVID-19. PBMCs, B-cell-depleted T cells, or T cells were the source of the cDNA or gDNA that made up the material.

Per the original methods: Amplifying reference gene primers gave estimates of nucleated cell counts. The assay was immunoSEQ multiplex PCR, and TCRdb's table has in-frame clones only and misses some. The DNA was the basis for D and trimming; V, J and clone size are from that table. The sample consists of fewer than 50,000 clones, around nine tenths of them appearing once. Recruited during active infection, patients (from Seattle) were subsequently followed longitudinally. The source is a man aged 50 to 60 with COVID-19, enrolled during active disease. Sequencing used peripheral blood.

Here the CDR3 DNA reads TGTGCCACCAGCCGAAGGACAGGGCACGGATTGATGGAACTGTTTTTT. Translating gives CATSRRTGHGLMELFF. The V and J genes are TRBV24-1 and TRBJ1-4; 8 bases match TRBD1. The V gene end was trimmed by 7 bases and the J gene end by 12 bases; junction bases not matched to a gene: 18. The CDR3 has 16 residues. CDR1 and CDR2 (germline): KGHDR, SFDVKD.